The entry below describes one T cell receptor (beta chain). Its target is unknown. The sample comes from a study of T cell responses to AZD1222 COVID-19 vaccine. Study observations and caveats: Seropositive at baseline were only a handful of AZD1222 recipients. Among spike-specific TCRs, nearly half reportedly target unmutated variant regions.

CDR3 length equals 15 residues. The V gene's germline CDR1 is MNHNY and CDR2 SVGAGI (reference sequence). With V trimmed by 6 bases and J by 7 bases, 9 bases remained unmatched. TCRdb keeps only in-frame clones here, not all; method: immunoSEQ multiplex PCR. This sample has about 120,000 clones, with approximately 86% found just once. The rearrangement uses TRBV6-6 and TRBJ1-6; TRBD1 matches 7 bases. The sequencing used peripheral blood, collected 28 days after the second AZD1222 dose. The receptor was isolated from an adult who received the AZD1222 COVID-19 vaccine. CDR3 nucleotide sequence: TGTGCCAGCAGAACCAGACAGGGATGGAATTCACCCCTCCACTTT. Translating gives CASRTRQGWNSPLHF.